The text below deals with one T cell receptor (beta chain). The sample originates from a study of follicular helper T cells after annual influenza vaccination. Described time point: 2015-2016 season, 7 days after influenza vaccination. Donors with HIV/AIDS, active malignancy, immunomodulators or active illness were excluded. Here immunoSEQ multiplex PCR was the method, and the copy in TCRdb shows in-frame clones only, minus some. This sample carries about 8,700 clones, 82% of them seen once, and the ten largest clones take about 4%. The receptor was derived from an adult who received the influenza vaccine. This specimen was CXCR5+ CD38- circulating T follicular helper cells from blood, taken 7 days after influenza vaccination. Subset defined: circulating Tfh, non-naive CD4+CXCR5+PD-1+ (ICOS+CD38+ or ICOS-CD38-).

CDR3 sequence: CASSARGGEGNTGELFF. DNA of the CDR3: TGTGCCAGCAGCGCTCGGGGCGGGGAAGGGAACACCGGGGAGCTGTTTTTT. This chain joins TRBV7-9 and TRBJ2-2; the D gene is possibly TRBD2 (6 bases). The germline V gene has CDR1 SEHNR and CDR2 FQNEAQ (reference sequence). V was cut by 5 bases and J by 1 base, with 17 bases left in between. The CDR3 consists of 17 residues.